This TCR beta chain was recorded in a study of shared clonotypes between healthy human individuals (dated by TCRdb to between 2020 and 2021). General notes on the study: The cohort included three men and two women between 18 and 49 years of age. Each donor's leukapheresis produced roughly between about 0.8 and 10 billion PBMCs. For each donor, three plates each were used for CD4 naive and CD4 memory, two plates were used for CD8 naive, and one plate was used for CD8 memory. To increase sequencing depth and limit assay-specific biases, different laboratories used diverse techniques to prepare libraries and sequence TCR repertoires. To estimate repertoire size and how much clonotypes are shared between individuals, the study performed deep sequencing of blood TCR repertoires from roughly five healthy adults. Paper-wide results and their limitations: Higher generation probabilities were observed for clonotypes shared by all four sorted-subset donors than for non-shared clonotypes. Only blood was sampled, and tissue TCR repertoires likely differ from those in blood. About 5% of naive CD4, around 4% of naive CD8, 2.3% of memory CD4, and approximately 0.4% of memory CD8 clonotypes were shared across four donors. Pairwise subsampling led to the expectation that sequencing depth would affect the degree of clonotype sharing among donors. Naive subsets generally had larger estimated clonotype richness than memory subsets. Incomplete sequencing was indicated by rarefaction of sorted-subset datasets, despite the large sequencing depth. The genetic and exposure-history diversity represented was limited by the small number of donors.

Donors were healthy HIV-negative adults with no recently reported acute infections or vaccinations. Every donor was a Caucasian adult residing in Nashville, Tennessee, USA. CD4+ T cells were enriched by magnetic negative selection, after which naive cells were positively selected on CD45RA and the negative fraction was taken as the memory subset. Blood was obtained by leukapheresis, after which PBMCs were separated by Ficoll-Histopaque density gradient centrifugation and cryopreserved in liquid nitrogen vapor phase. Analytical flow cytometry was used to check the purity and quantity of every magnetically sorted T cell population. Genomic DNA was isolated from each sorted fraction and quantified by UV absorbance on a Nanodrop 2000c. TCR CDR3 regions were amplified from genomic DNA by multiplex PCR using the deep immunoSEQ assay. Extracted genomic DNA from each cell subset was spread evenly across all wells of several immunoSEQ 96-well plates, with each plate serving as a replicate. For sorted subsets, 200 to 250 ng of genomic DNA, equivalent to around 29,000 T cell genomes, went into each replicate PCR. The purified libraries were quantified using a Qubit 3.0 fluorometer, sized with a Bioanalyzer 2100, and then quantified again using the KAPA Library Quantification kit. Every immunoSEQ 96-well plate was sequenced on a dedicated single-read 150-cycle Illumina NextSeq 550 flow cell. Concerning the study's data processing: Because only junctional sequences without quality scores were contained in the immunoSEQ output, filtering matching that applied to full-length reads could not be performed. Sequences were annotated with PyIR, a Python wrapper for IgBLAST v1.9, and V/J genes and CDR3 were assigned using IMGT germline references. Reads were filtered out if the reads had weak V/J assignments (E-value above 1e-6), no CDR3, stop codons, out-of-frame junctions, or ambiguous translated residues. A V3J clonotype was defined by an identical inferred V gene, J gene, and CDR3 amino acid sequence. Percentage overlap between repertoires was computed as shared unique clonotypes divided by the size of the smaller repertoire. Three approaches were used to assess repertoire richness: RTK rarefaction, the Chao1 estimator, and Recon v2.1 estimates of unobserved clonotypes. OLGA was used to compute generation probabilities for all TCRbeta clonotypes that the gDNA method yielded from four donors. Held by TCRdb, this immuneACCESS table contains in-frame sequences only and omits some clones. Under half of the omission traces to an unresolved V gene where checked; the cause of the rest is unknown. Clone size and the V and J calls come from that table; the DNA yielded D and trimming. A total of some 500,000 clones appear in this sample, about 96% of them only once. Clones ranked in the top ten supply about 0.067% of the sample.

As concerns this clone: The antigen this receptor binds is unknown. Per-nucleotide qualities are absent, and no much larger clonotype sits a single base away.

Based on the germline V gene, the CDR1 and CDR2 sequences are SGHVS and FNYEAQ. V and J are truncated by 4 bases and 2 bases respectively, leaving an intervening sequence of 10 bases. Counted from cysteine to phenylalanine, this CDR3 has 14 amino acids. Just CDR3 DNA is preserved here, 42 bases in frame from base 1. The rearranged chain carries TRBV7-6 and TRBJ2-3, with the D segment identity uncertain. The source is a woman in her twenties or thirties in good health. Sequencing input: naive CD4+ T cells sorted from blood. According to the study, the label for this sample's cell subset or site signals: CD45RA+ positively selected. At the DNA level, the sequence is TGTGCCAGCAGCTCTAACACAGCCACAGATACGCAGTATTTT. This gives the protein CASSSNTATDTQYF. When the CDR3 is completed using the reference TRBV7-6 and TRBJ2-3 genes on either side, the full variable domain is GAGVSQSPRYKVTKRGQDVALRCDPISGHVSLYWYRQALGQGPEFLTYFNYEAQQDKSGLPNDRFSAERPEGSISTLTIQRTEQRDSAMYRCASSSNTATDTQYFGPGTRLTVL.